A single count supports the clone carrying this T cell receptor beta chain. This CDR3 has 15 amino acids. The V gene's germline CDR1 is MNHEY and CDR2 SVGAGI. Deletions cut 0 bases from V and 4 bases from J, with 11 bases between. This sample stems from a study of cytomegalovirus exposure and HLA in healthy donors. Researchers ran the PCR with 60 Vbeta and 13 Jbeta primers. Here immunoSEQ multiplex PCR was the method, and the copy in TCRdb shows in-frame clones only, minus some. The data hold about 200,000 clones, with roughly 79% observed a single time. Sequenced sample: PBMCs. The chain links TRBV6-5 to TRBJ2-3, with a possible D match to TRBD1 (5 bases). This clonotype originated in a man aged 25-45 years in good health and CMV-seronegative. CDR3 DNA: TGTGCCAGCAGTTACTCGGCAGGGCGAGCAGATACGCAGTATTTT. Protein product: CASSYSAGRADTQYF.